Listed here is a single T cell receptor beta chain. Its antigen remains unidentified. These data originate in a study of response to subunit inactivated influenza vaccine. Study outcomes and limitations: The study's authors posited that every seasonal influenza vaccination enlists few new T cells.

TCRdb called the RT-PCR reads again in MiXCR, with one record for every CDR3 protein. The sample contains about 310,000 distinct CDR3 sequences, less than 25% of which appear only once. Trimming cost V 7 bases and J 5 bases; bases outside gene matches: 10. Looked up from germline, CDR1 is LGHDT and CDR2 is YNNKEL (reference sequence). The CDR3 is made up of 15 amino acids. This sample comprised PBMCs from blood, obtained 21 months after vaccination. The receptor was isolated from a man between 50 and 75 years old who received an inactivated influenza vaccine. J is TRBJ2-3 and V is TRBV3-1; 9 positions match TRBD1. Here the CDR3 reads CASISSGQGRDTQYF. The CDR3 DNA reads TGTGCCAGCATCTCGTCGGGACAGGGAAGAGATACGCAGTATTTT.